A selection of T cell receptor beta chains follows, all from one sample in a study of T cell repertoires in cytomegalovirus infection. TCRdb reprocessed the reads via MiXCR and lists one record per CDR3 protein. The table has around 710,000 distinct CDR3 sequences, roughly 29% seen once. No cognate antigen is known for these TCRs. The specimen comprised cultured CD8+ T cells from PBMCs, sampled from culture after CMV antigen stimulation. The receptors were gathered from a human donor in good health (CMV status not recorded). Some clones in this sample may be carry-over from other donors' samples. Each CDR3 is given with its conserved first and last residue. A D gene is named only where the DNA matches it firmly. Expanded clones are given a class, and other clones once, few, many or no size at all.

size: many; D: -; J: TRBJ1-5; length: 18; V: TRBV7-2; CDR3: CASSLRAGACRCNQPQHF; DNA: TGTGCCAGCAGCTTACGGGCAGGGGCTTGTCGATGCAATCAGCCCCAGCATTTT
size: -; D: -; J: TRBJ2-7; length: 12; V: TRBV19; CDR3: CASSIGADEQYF; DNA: TGTGCCAGTAGTATAGGGGCCGACGAGCAGTACTTC
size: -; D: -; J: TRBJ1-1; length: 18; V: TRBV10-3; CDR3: CAIRRIGNPKGVNTEAFF; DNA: TGTGCCATCAGGCGGATAGGTAACCCCAAAGGGGTGAACACTGAAGCTTTCTTT
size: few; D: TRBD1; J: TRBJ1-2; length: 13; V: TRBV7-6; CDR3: CASSNGQGSGYTF; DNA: TGTGCCAGCAGCAATGGACAGGGAAGTGGCTACACCTTC
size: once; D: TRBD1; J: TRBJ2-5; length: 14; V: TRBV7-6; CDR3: CASRADRERETQYF; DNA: TGTGCCAGCAGGGCTGACAGGGAGCGAGAGACCCAGTACTTC
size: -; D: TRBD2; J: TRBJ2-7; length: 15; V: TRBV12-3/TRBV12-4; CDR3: CASSLEASGGYEQYF; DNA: TGTGCCAGCAGTTTAGAGGCTAGCGGAGGTTACGAGCAGTACTTC
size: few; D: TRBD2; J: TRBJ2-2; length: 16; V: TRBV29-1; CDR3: CSVEDSSGRYTGELFF; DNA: TGCAGCGTTGAAGATTCTAGCGGCAGGTACACCGGGGAGCTGTTTTTT
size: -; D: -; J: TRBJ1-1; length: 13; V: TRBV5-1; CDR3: CASNGNRNTEAFF; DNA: TGCGCCAGCAATGGGAATCGGAACACTGAAGCTTTCTTT
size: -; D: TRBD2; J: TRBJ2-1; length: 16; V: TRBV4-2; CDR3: CASSQDQNGGAYEQFF; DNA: TGTGCCAGCAGCCAAGATCAGAACGGGGGGGCGTATGAGCAGTTCTTC
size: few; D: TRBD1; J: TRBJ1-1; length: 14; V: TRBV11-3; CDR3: CASSGQGKNTEAFF; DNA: TGTGCCAGCAGCGGACAGGGGAAGAACACTGAAGCTTTCTTT
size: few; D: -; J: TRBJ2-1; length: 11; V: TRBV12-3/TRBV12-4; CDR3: CATLGDTEQFF; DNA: TGTGCCACCTTGGGGGACACCGAGCAGTTCTTC
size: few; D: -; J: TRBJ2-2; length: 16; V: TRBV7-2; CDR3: CASSLEVSGRTGELFF; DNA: TGTGCCAGCAGCTTAGAGGTGTCAGGGCGGACCGGGGAGCTGTTTTTT
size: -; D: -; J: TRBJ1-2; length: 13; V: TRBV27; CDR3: CASTARQGYGYTF; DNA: TGTGCCAGCACCGCACGGCAGGGCTATGGCTACACCTTC
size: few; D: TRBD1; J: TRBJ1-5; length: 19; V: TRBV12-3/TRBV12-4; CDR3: CASSPHRQGGSLSNQPQHF; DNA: TGTGCCAGCAGTCCACACCGACAGGGGGGTTCCCTAAGCAATCAGCCCCAGCATTTT
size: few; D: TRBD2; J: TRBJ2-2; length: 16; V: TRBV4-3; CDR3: CASSQDPAGVGRELFF; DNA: TGCGCCAGCAGCCAAGATCCGGCGGGGGTCGGTCGGGAGCTGTTTTTT
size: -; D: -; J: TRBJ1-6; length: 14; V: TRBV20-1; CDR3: CSARPRVVDSPLHF; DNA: TGCAGTGCTAGACCTCGGGTGGTTGATTCACCCCTCCACTTT
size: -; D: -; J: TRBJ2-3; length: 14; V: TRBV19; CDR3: CASSRWESTDTQYF; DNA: TGTGCCAGTAGTAGGTGGGAAAGCACAGATACGCAGTATTTT
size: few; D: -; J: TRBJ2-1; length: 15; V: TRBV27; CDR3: CASSSGLLLKNEQFF; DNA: TGTGCCAGCAGTTCGGGACTCCTACTTAAGAATGAGCAGTTCTTC
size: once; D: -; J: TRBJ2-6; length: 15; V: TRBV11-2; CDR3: CASSLRYTGANVLTF; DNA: TGTGCCAGCAGCTTAAGGTATACTGGGGCCAACGTCCTGACTTTC
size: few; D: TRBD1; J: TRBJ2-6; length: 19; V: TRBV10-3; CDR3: CAILTWTGDSSSGANVLTF; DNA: TGTGCCATCCTGACTTGGACAGGGGACTCCTCCTCTGGGGCCAACGTCCTGACTTTC